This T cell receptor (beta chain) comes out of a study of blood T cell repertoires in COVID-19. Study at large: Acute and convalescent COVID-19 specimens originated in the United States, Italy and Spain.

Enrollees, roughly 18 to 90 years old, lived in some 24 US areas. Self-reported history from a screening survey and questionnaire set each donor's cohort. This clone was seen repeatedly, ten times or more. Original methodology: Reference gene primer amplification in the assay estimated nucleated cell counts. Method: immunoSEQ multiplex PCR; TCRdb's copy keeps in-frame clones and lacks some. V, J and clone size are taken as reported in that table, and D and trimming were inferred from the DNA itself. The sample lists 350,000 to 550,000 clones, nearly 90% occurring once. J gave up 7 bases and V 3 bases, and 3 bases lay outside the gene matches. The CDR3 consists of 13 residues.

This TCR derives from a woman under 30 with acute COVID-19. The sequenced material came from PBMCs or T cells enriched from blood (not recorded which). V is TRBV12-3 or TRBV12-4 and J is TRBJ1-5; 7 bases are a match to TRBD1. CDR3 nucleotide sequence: TGTGCCAGCAGTTTGAAACAGGGGCAGCCCCAGCATTTT. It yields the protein CASSLKQGQPQHF.